This TCR beta chain was documented in a study of control samples from healthy donors and cancer patients. Trimming pared 6 bases from V and 4 bases from J, leaving 15 bases between. The CDR3 length is 14 residues. Germline CDR1 reads LNHDA; CDR2 reads SQIVND (reference sequence). This table comes from immunoSEQ multiplex PCR, and its TCRdb copy is limited to in-frame clones, with some not included. There are roughly 180,000 clones in the sample; under 95% occur only once, and about 1.5% lies in the top ten. The receptor was isolated from a woman between 18 and 29 years old in good health. Source material: blood. The chain carries TRBV19 and TRBJ1-1, with a possible D match to TRBD1 (5 bases). CDR3 in DNA: TGTGCCAGTAGGTTACAGGTCGTGGGCACTGAAGCTTTCTTT. It yields the protein CASRLQVVGTEAFF. Filled out from reference TRBV19 and TRBJ1-1, the complete variable domain reads DGGITQSPKYLFRKEGQNVTLSCEQNLNHDAMYWYRQDPGQGLRLIYYSQIVNDFQKGDIAEGYSVSREKKESFPLTVTSAQKNPTAFYLCASRLQVVGTEAFFGQGTRLTVV.